This T cell receptor beta chain was retrieved from a study of glioma-infiltrating T cells after dendritic cell vaccination. Some clones are missing from TCRdb's copy, which holds only in-frame ones; the method was immunoSEQ multiplex PCR. The table records about 82,000 clones, around nine tenths of them present only once. The V gene lost 0 bases and the J gene lost 0 bases, with 6 bases spanning the gap. This CDR3 has 14 residues. The germline gives CDR1 SGHRS, CDR2 YFSETQ. The chain couples TRBV5-1 to TRBJ1-1; D is unresolved. This TCR came from a human donor with glioblastoma. The material sequenced was blood, taken before dendritic cell vaccination. The CDR3 loop reads CASSLDRMNTEAFF. Written as DNA, the CDR3 is TGCGCCAGCAGCTTGGATAGAATGAACACTGAAGCTTTCTTT.